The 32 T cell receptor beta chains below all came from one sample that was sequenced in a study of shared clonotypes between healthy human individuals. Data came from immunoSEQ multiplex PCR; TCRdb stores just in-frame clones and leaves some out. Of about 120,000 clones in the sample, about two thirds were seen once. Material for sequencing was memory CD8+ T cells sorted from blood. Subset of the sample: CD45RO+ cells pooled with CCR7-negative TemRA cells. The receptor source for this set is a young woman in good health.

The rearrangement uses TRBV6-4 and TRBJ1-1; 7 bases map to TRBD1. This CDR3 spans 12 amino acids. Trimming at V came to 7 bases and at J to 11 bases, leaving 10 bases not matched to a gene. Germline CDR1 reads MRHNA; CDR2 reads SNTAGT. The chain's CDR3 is CASMGGDSEAFF. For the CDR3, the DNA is TGTGCCAGCATGGGAGGGGACAGTGAGGCTTTCTTT.

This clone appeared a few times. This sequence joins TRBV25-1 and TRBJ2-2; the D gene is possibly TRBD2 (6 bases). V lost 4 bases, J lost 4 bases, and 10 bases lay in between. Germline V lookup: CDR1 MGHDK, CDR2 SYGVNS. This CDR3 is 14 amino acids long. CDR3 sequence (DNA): TGTGCCAGCAGTGCTAGCGCCCGCACCGGGGAGCTGTTTTTT. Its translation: CASSASARTGELFF.

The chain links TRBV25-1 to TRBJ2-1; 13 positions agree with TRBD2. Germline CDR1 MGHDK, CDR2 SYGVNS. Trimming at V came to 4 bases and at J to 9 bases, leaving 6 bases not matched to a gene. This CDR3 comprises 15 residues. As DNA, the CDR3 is TGTGCCAGCAGTGGGACTAGCGGGAGAATTGGTGAGCAGTTCTTC. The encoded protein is CASSGTSGRIGEQFF.

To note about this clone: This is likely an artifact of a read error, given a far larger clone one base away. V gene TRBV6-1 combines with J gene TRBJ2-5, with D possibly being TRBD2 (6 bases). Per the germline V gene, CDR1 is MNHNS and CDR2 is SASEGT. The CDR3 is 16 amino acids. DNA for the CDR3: TGTGCCTGCAGTGAAGTAGGAGGGCAGGGAGGCGAGACCCAGTACTTC. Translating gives CACSEVGGQGGETQYF.

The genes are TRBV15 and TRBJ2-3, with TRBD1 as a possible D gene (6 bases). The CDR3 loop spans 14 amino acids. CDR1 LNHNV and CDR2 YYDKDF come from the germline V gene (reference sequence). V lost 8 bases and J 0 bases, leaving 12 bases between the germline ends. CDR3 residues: CATDRDTSTDTQYF. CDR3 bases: TGTGCCACCGACCGGGACACTAGCACAGATACGCAGTATTTT.

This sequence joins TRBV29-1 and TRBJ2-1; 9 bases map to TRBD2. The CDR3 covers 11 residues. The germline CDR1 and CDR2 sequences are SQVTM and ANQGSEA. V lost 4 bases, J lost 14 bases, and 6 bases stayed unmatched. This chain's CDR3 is CSVVSIAGEFF. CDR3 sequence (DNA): TGCAGCGTTGTGTCAATAGCGGGGGAGTTCTTC.

CDR3: CASSSVKSEQFF. CDR3 nucleotides: TGTGCCAGCAGCTCGGTAAAATCGGAGCAGTTCTTC. This sequence joins TRBV5-4 and TRBJ2-1; D is unresolved. The CDR3 has 12 amino acids. Germline CDR1 SGHNT, CDR2 YYREEE (reference sequence). Trimming removed 3 bases at V and 10 bases at J, with 11 bases between.

CDR3 in DNA: TGCGCCAGCAGCCCCAACTCAGGGAGCCAAGAGACCCAGTACTTC. This translates into CASSPNSGSQETQYF. The V call is TRBV4-1, the J call TRBJ2-5; possibly TRBD1 or TRBD2 for D (5 bases each). V shed 4 bases and J shed 1 base, with 13 bases lying between them. The CDR3 covers 15 residues. Germline-derived CDR1 and CDR2 are MGHRA and YSYEKL.

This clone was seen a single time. CDR3 loop: CASSPQGSNTEAFF. CDR3 DNA sequence: TGTGCCAGCAGTCCACAGGGATCTAACACTGAAGCTTTCTTT. The chain employs TRBV5-4 and TRBJ1-1, with D possibly TRBD1 on 6 matching bases. The CDR3 covers 14 residues. Germline loops: CDR1 SGHNT, CDR2 YYREEE (reference sequence). The ends were cut back, 5 bases at V and 2 bases at J, with 13 bases in the middle.

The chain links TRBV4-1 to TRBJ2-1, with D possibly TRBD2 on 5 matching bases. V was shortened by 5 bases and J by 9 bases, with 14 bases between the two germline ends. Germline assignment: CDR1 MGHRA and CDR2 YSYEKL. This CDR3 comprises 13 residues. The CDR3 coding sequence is TGCGCCAGCAGCAGGACCGTGAGGGCTGAGCAGTTCTTC. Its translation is CASSRTVRAEQFF.

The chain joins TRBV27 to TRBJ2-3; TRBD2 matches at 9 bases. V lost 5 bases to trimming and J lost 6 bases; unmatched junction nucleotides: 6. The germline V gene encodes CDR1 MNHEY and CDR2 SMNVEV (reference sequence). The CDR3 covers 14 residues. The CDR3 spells CASSPLAGSDTQYF. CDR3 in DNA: TGTGCCAGCAGTCCTCTAGCGGGATCCGATACGCAGTATTTT.

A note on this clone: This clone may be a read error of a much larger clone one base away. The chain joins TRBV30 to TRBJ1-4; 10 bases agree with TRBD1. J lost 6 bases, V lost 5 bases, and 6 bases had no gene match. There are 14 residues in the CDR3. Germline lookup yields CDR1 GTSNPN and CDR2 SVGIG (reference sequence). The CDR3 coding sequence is TGTGCCTGGGGTCCCGGGACAGGGGATGAAAAACTGTTTTTT. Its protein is CAWGPGTGDEKLFF.

This CDR3 is CASSNGLAPTYNEQFF. The CDR3 DNA is TGCGCCAGCAGTAACGGACTAGCGCCCACCTACAATGAGCAGTTCTTC. The gene calls are TRBV10-1 and TRBJ2-1; 9 bases map to TRBD2. With V trimmed by 5 bases and J by 2 bases, 7 bases remained unmatched. Germline V gene lookup returns CDR1 WNHNN and CDR2 SYGVQD (reference sequence). The CDR3 contains 16 residues.

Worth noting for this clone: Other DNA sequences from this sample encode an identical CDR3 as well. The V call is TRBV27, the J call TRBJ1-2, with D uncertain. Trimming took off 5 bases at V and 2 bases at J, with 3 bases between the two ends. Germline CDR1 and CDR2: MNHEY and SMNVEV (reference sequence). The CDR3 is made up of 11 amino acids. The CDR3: CASSGNYGYTF. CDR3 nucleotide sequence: TGTGCCAGCAGTGGAAACTATGGCTACACCTTC.

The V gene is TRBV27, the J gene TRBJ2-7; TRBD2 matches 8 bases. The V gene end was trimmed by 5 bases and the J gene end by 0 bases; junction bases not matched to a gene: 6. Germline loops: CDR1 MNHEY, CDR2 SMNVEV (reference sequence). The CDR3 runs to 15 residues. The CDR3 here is CASSALAVNSYEQYF. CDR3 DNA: TGTGCCAGCAGTGCACTAGCGGTTAACTCCTACGAGCAGTACTTC.

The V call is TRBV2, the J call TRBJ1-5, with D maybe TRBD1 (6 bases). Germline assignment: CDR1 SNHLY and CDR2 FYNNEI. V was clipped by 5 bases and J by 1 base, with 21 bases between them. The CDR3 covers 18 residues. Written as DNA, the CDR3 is TGTGCCAGCAGTTCTGAGACAGGATCTTCGGACAGCAATCAGCCCCAGCATTTT. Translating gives CASSSETGSSDSNQPQHF. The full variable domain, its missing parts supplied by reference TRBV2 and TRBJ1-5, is EPEVTQTPSHQVTQMGQEVILRCVPISNHLYFYWYRQILGQKVEFLVSFYNNEISEKSEIFDDQFSVERPDGSNFTLKIRSTKLEDSAMYFCASSSETGSSDSNQPQHFGDGTRLSIL.

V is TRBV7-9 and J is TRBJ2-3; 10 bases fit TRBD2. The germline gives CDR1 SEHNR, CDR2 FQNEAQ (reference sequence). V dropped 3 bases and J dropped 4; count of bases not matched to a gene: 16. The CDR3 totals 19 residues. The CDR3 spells CASSLWFVAGGPSADTQYF. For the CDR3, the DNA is TGTGCCAGCAGCTTGTGGTTTGTAGCGGGAGGCCCGTCGGCAGATACGCAGTATTTT.

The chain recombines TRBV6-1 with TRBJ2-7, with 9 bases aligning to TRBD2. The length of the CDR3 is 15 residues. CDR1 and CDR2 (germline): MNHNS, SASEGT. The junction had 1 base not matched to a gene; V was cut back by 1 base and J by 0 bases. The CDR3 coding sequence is TGTGCCAGCAGTGAAGTTAGCGGGAGCTCCTACGAGCAGTACTTC. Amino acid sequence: CASSEVSGSSYEQYF.

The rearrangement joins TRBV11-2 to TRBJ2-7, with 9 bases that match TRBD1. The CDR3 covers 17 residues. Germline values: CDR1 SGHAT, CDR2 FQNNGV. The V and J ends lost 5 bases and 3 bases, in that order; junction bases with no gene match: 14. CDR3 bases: TGTGCCAGCAGCACCCGGTGGACAGGGGCAGGAGTCTACGAGCAGTACTTC. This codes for CASSTRWTGAGVYEQYF.

The CDR3: CASSLDAALYNEQFF. For the CDR3, the DNA is TGCGCCAGCAGCTTGGACGCGGCCTTGTACAATGAGCAGTTCTTC. V and J are TRBV5-1 and TRBJ2-1; no clear D gene. V lost 0 bases and J 4 bases, leaving 11 bases between the germline ends. Germline-derived CDR1 and CDR2 are SGHRS and YFSETQ. The CDR3 sequence is 15 residues long.

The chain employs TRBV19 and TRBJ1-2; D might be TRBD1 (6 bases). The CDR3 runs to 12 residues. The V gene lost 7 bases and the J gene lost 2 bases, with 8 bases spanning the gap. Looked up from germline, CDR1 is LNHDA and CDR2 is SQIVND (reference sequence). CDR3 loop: CASTDRNYGYTF. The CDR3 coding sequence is TGTGCCAGTACAGACAGGAACTATGGCTACACCTTC. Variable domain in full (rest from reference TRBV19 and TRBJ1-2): DGGITQSPKYLFRKEGQNVTLSCEQNLNHDAMYWYRQDPGQGLRLIYYSQIVNDFQKGDIAEGYSVSREKKESFPLTVTSAQKNPTAFYLCASTDRNYGYTFGSGTRLTVV.

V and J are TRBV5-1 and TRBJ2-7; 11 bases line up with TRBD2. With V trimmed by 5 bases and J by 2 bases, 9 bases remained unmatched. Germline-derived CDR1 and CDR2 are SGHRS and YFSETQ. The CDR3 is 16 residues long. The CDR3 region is CASSSSTSGNPYEQYF. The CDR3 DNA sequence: TGCGCCAGCAGTTCCTCGACTAGCGGGAATCCCTACGAGCAGTACTTC.

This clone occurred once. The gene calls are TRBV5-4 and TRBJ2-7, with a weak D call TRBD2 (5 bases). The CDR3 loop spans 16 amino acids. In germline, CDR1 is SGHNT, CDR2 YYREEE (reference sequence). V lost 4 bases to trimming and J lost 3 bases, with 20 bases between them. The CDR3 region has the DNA TGTGCCAGCAGCCCCCAGCCGCCGGGGTTGAACTACGAGCAGTACTTC. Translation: CASSPQPPGLNYEQYF.

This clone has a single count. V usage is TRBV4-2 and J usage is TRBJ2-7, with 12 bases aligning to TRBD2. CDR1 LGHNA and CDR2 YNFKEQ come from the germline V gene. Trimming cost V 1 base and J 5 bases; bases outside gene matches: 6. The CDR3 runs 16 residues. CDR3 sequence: CASSQGLAGEGHEQYF. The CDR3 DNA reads TGTGCCAGCAGCCAAGGACTAGCGGGGGAGGGCCACGAGCAGTACTTC.

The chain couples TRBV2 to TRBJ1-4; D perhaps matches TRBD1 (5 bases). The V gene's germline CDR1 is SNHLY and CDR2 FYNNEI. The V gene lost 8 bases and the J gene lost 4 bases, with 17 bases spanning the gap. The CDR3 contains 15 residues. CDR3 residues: CASRLRQGGNEKLFF. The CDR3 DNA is TGTGCCAGCCGGCTGAGGCAGGGAGGTAATGAAAAACTGTTTTTT.

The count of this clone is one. CDR3 residues: CASSLGLGRVNTGELFF. CDR3 DNA: TGTGCCAGCAGCTTAGGCCTCGGGAGGGTCAACACCGGGGAGCTGTTTTTT. V is TRBV13 and J is TRBJ2-2, with 8 bases fitting TRBD2. This CDR3 is 17 amino acids long. With V trimmed by 0 bases and J by 2 bases, 5 bases remained unmatched. In germline, CDR1 is PRHDT, CDR2 FYEKMQ (reference sequence).

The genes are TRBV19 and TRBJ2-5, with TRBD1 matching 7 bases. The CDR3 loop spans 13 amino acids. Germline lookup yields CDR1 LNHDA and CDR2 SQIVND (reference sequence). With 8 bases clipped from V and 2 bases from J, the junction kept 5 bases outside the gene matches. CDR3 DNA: TGTGCCAGTGCAATGGGACAGCAAGAGACCCAGTACTTC. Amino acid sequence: CASAMGQQETQYF.

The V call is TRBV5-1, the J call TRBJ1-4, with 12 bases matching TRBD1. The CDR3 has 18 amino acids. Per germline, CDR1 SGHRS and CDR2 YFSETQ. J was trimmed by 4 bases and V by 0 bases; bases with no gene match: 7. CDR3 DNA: TGCGCCAGCAGCTTGGATGGGACAGGGGGCCTCCTTAATGAAAAACTGTTTTTT. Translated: CASSLDGTGGLLNEKLFF.

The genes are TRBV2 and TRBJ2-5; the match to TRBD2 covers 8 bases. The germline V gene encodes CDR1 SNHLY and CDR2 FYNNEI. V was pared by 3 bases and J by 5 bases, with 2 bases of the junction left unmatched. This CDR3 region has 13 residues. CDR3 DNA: TGTGCCAGCAGTGACGGACTAGCCGAGACCCAGTACTTC. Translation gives CASSDGLAETQYF.

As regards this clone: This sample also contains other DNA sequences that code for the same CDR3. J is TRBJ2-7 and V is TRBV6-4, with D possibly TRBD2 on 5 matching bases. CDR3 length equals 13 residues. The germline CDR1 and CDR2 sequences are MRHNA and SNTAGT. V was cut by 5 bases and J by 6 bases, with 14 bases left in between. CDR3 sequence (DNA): TGTGCCAGCAGTTCCGGACTGTTGGGCGAGCAGTACTTC. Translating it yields CASSSGLLGEQYF.

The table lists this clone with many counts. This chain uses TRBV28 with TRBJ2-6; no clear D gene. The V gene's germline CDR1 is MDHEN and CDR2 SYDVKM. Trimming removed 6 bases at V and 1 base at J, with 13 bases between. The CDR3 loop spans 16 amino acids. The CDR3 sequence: CASSQSAVSGANVLTF. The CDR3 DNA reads TGTGCCAGCAGCCAATCCGCAGTGTCTGGGGCCAACGTCCTGACTTTC.

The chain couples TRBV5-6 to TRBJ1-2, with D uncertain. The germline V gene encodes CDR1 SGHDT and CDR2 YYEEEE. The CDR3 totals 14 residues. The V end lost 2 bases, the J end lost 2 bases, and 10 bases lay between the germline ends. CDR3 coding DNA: TGTGCCAGCAGCTTTCAAGACGGAAACTATGGCTACACCTTC. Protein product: CASSFQDGNYGYTF.